This T cell receptor beta chain originates from a study of T-cell reconstitution after alpha-beta-depleted transplantation in children. CDR1 is SEHNR, CDR2 FQNEAQ, per germline (reference sequence). Deletions cut 5 bases from V and 3 bases from J, with 19 bases between. This CDR3 spans 16 amino acids. Using unique molecular identifiers, the investigators prepared the TCRbeta library. MiXCR was run by TCRdb on the PCR reads, yielding one entry per CDR3 protein. The repertoire holds 750,000 to 950,000 distinct CDR3 sequences, with about 15% as singletons. V is TRBV7-9 and J is TRBJ2-5, with D maybe TRBD2 (6 bases). The origin of this receptor is a male patient younger than 18 who had a stem cell transplant for acute lymphoblastic leukemia, so the T cells may come from the graft donor. This specimen consisted of PBMCs, mostly from graft donor cells, obtained 360 days after TCRalphabeta/CD19-depleted stem cell transplant. CDR3 nucleotides: TGTGCCAGCAGCCTCGCGGGGTTTTCAGGGAAAGAGACCCAGTACTTC. It codes for CASSLAGFSGKETQYF.